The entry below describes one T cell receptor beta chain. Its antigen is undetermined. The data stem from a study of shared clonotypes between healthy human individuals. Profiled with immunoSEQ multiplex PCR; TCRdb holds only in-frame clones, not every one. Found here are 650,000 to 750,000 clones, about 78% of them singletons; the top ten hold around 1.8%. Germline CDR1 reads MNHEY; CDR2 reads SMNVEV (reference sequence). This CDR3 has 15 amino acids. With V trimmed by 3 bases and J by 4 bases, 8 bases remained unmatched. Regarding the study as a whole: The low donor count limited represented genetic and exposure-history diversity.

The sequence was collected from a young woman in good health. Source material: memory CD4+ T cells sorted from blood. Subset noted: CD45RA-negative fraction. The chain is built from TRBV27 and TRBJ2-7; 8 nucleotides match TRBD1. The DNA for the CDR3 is TGTGCCAGCAGTTTCGTCAGGGGGCACAGGTACGAGCAGTACTTC. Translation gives CASSFVRGHRYEQYF.